The TCR beta chain described here comes from a study of blood T cell repertoires in COVID-19. TCRdb keeps only in-frame clones here, not all; method: immunoSEQ multiplex PCR. The sample has roughly 41,000 clones, roughly 84% seen once. Germline V gives CDR1 LGHNT, CDR2 FRNRAP. J was trimmed by 3 bases and V by 6 bases; bases with no gene match: 3. The CDR3 length is 14 residues. This sequence joins TRBV12-5 and TRBJ2-3, with TRBD2 matching over 10 bases. This receptor was obtained from a man between 60 and 75 years old with active COVID-19. The sequencing input was peripheral blood. The CDR3 DNA sequence: TGTGCTAGTGGGCTAGCGGGAGTTACAGATACGCAGTATTTT. As protein: CASGLAGVTDTQYF.